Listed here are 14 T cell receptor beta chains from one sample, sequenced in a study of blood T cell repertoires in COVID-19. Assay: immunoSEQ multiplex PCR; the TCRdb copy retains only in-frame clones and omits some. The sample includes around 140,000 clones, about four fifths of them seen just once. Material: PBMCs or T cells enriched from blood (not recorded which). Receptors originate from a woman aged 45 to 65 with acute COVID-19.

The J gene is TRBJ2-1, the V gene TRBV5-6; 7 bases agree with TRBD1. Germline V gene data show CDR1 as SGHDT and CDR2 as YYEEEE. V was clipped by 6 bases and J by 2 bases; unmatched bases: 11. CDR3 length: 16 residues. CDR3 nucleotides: TGTGCCAGCACCGAATCCTGGGACAGAGCCTACAATGAGCAGTTCTTC. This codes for CASTESWDRAYNEQFF.

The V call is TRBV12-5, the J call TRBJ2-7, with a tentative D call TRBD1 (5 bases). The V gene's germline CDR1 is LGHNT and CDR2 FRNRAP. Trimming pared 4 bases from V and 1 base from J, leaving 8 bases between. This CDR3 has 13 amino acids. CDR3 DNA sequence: TGTGCTAGTGGTTCCGACAGATCCTACGAGCAGTACTTC. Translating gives CASGSDRSYEQYF.

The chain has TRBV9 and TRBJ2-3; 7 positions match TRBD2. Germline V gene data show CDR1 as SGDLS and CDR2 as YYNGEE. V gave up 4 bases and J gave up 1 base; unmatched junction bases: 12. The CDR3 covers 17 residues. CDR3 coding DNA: TGTGCCAGCAGCCCCCCTTCTAGCGGAGATGGCACAGATACGCAGTATTTT. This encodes CASSPPSSGDGTDTQYF.

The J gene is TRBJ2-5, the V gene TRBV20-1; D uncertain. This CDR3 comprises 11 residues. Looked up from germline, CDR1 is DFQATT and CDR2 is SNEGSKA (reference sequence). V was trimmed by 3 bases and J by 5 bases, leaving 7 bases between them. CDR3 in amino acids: CSARLGETQYF. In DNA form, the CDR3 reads TGCAGTGCTAGGCTCGGGGAGACCCAGTACTTC.

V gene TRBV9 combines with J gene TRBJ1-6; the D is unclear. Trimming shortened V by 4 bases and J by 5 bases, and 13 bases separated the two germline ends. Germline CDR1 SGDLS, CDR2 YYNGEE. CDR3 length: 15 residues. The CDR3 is CASSFEGGNNSPLHF. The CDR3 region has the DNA TGTGCCAGCAGCTTCGAGGGCGGAAATAATTCACCCCTCCACTTT.

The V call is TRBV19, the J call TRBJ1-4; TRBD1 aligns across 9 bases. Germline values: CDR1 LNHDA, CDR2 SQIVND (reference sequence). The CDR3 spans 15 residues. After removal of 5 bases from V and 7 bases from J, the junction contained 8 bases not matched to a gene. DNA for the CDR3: TGTGCCAGTAGTCCCCTCCGGGACAGGGCTGAAAAACTGTTTTTT. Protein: CASSPLRDRAEKLFF. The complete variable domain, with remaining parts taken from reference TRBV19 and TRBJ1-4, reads DGGITQSPKYLFRKEGQNVTLSCEQNLNHDAMYWYRQDPGQGLRLIYYSQIVNDFQKGDIAEGYSVSREKKESFPLTVTSAQKNPTAFYLCASSPLRDRAEKLFFGSGTQLSVL.

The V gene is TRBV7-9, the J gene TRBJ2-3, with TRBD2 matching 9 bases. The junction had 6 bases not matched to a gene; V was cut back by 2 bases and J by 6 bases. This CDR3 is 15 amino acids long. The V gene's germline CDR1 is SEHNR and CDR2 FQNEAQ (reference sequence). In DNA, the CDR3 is TGTGCCAGCAGCTTACCAGCGGGAGGTTGGGATACGCAGTATTTT. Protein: CASSLPAGGWDTQYF.

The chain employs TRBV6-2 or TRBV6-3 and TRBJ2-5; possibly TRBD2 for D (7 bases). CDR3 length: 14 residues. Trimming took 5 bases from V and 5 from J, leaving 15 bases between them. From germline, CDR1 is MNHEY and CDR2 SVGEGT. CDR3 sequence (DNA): TGTGCCAGCAGTCGGACTAGGGGGTTGGAGACCCAGTACTTC. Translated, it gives CASSRTRGLETQYF.

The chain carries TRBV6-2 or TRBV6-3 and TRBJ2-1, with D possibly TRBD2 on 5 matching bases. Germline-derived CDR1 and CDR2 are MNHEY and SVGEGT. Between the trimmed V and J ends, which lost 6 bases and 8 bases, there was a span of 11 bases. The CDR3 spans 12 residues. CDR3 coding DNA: TGTGCCAGCAGCCTCGAGGGCGATGAGCAGTTCTTC. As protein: CASSLEGDEQFF.

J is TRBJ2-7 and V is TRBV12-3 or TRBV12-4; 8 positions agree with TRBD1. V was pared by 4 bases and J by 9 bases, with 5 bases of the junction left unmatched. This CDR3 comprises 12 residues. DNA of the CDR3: TGTGCCAGCAGTTCCGACAGGGGCAGGCAGTACTTC. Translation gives CASSSDRGRQYF.

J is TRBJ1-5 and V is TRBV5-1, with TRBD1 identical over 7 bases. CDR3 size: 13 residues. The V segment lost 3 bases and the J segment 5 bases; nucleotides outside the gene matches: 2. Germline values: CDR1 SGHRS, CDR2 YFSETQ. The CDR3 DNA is TGCGCCAGCAGCTCTCAGGGGGATCAGCCCCAGCATTTT. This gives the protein CASSSQGDQPQHF.

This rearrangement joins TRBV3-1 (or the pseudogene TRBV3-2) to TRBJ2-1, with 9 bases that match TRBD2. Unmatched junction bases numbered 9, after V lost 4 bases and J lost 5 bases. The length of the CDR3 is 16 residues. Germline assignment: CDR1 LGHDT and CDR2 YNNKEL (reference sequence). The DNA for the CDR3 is TGTGCCAGCAGCCTTAGGACTAGCGAGATACACAATGAGCAGTTCTTC. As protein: CASSLRTSEIHNEQFF.

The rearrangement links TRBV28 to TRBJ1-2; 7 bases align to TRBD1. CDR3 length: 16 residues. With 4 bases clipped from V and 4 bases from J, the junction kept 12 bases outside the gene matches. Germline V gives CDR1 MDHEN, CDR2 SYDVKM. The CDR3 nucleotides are TGTGCCAGCAGTTATGGGGCGGGACAGTACCTCTATGGCTACACCTTC. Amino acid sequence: CASSYGAGQYLYGYTF.

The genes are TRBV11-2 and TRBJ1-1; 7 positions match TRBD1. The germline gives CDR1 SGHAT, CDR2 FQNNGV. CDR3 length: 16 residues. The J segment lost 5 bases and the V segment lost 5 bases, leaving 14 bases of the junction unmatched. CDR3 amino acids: CASSPGRGGGGTEAFF. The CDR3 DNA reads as TGTGCCAGCAGCCCTGGTCGAGGGGGCGGGGGGACTGAAGCTTTCTTT.